The TCR beta chain described here comes from a study of blood T cell repertoires in COVID-19. The V and J ends lost 4 bases and 2 bases, in that order; junction bases with no gene match: 11. The CDR3 loop spans 17 amino acids. Germline V lookup: CDR1 KGHDR, CDR2 SFDVKD. The repertoire was sequenced with immunoSEQ multiplex PCR; TCRdb's copy has only in-frame clones and lacks some. Here the sample spans about 210,000 clones, more than 70% being singletons. The origin of this receptor is a woman aged 18-29 years who had recovered from COVID-19. Sequencing was performed on PBMCs or T cells enriched from blood (not recorded which). The chain couples TRBV24-1 to TRBJ2-3; 7 nucleotides agree with TRBD2. CDR3 in DNA: TGTGCCACCAGTGAGCGACCCCGTGGGGGGGTCACAGATACGCAGTATTTT. Protein product: CATSERPRGGVTDTQYF.